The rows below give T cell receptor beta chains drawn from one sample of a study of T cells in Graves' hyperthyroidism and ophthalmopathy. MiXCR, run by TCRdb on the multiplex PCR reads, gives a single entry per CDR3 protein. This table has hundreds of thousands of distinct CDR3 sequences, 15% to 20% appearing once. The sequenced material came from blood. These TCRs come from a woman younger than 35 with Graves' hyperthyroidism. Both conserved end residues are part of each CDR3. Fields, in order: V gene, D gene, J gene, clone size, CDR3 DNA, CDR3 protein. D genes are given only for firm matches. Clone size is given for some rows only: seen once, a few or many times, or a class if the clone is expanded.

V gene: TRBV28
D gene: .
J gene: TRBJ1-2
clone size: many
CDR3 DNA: TGTGCCAGCAGTGAGAGGACGGGGTTTACTAACTATGGCTACACCTTC
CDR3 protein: CASSERTGFTNYGYTF

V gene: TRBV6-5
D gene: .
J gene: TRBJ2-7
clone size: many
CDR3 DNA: TGTGCCAGCAGTTACCAGAAAGGACACCACTACGAGCAGTACTTC
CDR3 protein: CASSYQKGHHYEQYF

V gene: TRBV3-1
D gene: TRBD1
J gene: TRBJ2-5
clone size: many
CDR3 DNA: TGTGCCAGCAGCCAAAGCTCTTGGGACAGGGAGGAGACCCAGTACTTC
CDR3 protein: CASSQSSWDREETQYF

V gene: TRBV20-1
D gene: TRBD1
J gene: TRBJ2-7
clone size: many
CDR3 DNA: TGCAGTGCTAGACGGGACAGGGAATGGTACGAGCAGTACTTC
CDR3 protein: CSARRDREWYEQYF

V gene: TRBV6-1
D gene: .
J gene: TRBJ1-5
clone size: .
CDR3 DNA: TGTGCCAGCTGCAGGGACCCCAATCAGCCCCAGCATTTT
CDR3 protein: CASCRDPNQPQHF

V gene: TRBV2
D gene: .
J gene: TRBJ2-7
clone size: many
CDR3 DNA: TGTGCCAGCAGTGCTAGTTCCTACGAGCAGTACTTC
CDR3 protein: CASSASSYEQYF

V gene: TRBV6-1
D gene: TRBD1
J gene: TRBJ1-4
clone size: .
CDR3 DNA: TGTGCCAGCAGTCGTCGGGACAGGGTTAATGGAAAACTGTTTTTT
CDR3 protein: CASSRRDRVNGKLFF

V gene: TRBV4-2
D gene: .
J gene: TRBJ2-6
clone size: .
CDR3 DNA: TGTGCCAGCAGCCAAGATCTGCAGGGTTGGGCCCCTGGGGCCAACGTCCTGACTTTC
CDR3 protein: CASSQDLQGWAPGANVLTF

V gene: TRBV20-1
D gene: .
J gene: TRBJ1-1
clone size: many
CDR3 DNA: TGCAGTGCTAGGGGGGGAATGAGGGGTTCCACTGAAGCTTTCTTT
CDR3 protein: CSARGGMRGSTEAFF

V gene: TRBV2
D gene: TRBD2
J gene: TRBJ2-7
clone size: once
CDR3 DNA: TGTGCCAGCAGTGAGGGGGGAGGGTTCTCCTACGAGCAGTACTTC
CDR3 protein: CASSEGGGFSYEQYF

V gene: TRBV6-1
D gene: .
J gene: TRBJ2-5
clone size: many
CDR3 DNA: TGTGCCAGCACCCTAGCGTCCCAAGAGACCCAGTACTTC
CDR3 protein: CASTLASQETQYF

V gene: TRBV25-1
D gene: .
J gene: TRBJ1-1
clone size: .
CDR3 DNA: TGTGCCAGCAGTGAAAGTTGGGGTACCGCTTTCTTT
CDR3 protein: CASSESWGTAFF

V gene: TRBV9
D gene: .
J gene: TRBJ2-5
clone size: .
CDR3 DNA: TGTGCCAGCAGCGTAGACGCACCAGGCCGGGGGCGAGAGACCCAGTACTTC
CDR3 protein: CASSVDAPGRGRETQYF

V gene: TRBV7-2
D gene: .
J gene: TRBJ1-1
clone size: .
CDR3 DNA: TGTGCCAGCAGCACCTCAGTAGAGGCTGGTGGTGAAGCTTTCTTT
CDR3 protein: CASSTSVEAGGEAFF

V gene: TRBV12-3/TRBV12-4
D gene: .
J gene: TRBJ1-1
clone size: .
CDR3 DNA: TGTGCCAGCACCCCAAGGGGGGGGACTGAAGCTTTCTTT
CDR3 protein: CASTPRGGTEAFF

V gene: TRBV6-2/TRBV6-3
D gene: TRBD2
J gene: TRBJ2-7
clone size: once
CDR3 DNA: TGTGCCAGCAGTTACCGGGGTAGCGGGAGCTACGAGCAGTACTTC
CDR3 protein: CASSYRGSGSYEQYF

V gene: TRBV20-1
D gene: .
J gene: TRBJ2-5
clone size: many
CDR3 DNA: TGCAGTGCTTCCCCGACTAGGCTTCAAGAGACCCAGTACTTC
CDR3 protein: CSASPTRLQETQYF

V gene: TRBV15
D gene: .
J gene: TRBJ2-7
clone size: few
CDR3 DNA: TGTGCCACCAGCAGAGGACCATCCGAGCAGTACTTC
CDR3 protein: CATSRGPSEQYF

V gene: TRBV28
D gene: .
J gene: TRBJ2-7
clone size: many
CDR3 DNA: TGTGCCAGCAGAGGGGCCGTTAACGAGCAGTACTTC
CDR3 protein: CASRGAVNEQYF

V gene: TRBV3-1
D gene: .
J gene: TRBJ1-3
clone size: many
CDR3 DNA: TGTGCCAGCAGCCCCGGGACACCTGGAAACACCATATATTTT
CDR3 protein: CASSPGTPGNTIYF

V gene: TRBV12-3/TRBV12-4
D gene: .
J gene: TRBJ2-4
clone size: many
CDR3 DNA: TGTGCCAGCAGTTTAGTCAGCGCAGCCAAAAACATTCAGTACTTC
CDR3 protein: CASSLVSAAKNIQYF

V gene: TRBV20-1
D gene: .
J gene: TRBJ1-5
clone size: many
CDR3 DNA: TGCAGTGCTAACAGGGATTTGATGGATCAGCCCCAGCATTTT
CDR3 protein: CSANRDLMDQPQHF

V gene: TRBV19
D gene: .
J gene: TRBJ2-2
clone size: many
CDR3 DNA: TGTGCCAGTCAACAAATGGGGGAGCTGTTTTTT
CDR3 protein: CASQQMGELFF

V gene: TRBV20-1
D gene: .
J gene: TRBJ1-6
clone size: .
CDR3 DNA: TGCAGTGCTAGTCAACAGGGTAATTCACCCCTCCACTTT
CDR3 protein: CSASQQGNSPLHF

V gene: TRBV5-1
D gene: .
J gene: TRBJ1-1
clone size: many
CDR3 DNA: TGCGCCAGCAGCTTGTTGGGGGAGAACACTGAAGCTTTCTTT
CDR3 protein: CASSLLGENTEAFF

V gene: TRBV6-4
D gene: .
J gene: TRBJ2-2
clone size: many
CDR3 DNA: TGTGCCAGTTCTAAGCAGGGCGCCACCGGGGAGCTGTTTTTT
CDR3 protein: CASSKQGATGELFF

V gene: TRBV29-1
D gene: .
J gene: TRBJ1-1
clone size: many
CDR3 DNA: TGCAGCGTCGAACCTAGGAATTACGGGAACACTGAAGCTTTCTTT
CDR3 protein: CSVEPRNYGNTEAFF

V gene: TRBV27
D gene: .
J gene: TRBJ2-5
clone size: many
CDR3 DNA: TGTGCCAGCACACCCGAGGGGACACAAGAGACCCAGTACTTC
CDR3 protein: CASTPEGTQETQYF

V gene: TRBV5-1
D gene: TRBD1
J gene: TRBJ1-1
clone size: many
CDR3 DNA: TGCGCCAGCAGCGTCGGACAGGGGGTTGGTGAAGCTTTCTTT
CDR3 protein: CASSVGQGVGEAFF

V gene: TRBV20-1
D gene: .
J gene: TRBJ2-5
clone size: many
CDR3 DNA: TGCAGTGCTAGGGGGCGCCTCCAAGAGACCCAGTACTTC
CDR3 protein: CSARGRLQETQYF

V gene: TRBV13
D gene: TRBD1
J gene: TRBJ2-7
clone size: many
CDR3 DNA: TGTGCCAGCAGCCGTCCCGGGACAGGGGGTTCCTACGAGCAGTACTTC
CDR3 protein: CASSRPGTGGSYEQYF